These T cell receptor beta chains were read from a single sample in a study of T cells in Graves' hyperthyroidism and ophthalmopathy. TCRdb independently ran MiXCR on the multiplex PCR reads; one entry per CDR3 protein. The sample holds roughly 570,000 distinct CDR3 sequences, 35% to 55% seen once. The source material was peripheral blood or thyroid tissue (not recorded which). These receptors originate from an adult woman with Graves' disease, either hyperthyroidism or ophthalmopathy (not recorded which). CDR3s include the opening cysteine and the closing phenylalanine or tryptophan. Fields, in order: clone size, V gene, J gene, D gene, CDR3 protein, CDR3 DNA. The D gene is left open where the match is weak. Only some rows state a clone size, as once, few, many or a class for expanded clones.

>.|TRBV20-1|TRBJ1-4|.
CSASPGEREKLFF
TGCAGTGCTAGCCCCGGCGAGCGCGAAAAACTGTTTTTT
>.|TRBV5-1|TRBJ2-7|.
CASSSGLTDTYEQYF
TGCGCCAGCAGCTCTGGACTGACGGACACCTACGAGCAGTACTTC
>.|TRBV29-1|TRBJ2-3|TRBD1
CSVEGLTGGGTQYF
TGCAGCGTTGAAGGTCTCACAGGGGGCGGTACGCAGTATTTT
>many|TRBV19|TRBJ2-7|.
CASSIPWSAGNSYEQYF
TGTGCCAGTAGTATCCCTTGGTCAGCAGGGAACTCCTACGAGCAGTACTTC
>many|TRBV27|TRBJ1-1|.
CASSLSGGSEAFF
TGTGCCAGCAGTTTATCTGGTGGATCTGAAGCTTTCTTT
>many|TRBV12-3/TRBV12-4|TRBJ2-5|.
CASSLPSWALKYF
TGTGCCAGCAGTTTACCCTCTTGGGCCCTAAAGTACTTC
>.|TRBV10-3|TRBJ1-1|.
CAISENWTYTEAFF
TGTGCCATCAGTGAGAATTGGACCTACACTGAAGCTTTCTTT
>once|TRBV20-1|TRBJ1-2|.
CSAPTGVNYGYTF
TGCAGTGCCCCGACAGGAGTTAACTATGGCTACACCTTC
>.|TRBV7-9|TRBJ2-5|TRBD1
CASSPWTGLGQETQYF
TGTGCCAGCAGCCCCTGGACAGGGCTCGGTCAAGAGACCCAGTACTTC
>few|TRBV10-1|TRBJ1-6|.
CASSDGRVNSPLHF
TGCGCCAGCAGTGACGGACGGGTCAATTCACCCCTCCACTTT
>few|TRBV9|TRBJ1-4|.
CASSLGVIEKLFF
TGTGCCAGCAGCTTGGGCGTCATTGAAAAACTGTTTTTT
>.|TRBV10-3|TRBJ2-5|.
CAISEEATQETQYF
TGTGCCATCAGTGAGGAGGCGACGCAAGAGACCCAGTACTTC
>.|TRBV5-1|TRBJ1-5|TRBD1
CASSLGTGPQHF
TGCGCCAGCAGCTTGGGGACAGGGCCCCAGCATTTT
>.|TRBV6-1|TRBJ2-2|TRBD2
CASSPLPPGTSGKPGTGELFF
TGTGCCAGCAGCCCACTTCCCCCCGGGACTAGCGGGAAACCGGGCACCGGGGAGCTGTTTTTT
>many|TRBV2|TRBJ1-1|.
CASSEIRNTEAFF
TGTGCCAGCAGTGAGATCCGAAACACTGAAGCTTTCTTT
>.|TRBV20-1|TRBJ1-5|.
CSAQGLSGNQPQHF
TGCAGTGCGCAGGGACTAAGCGGCAATCAGCCCCAGCATTTT